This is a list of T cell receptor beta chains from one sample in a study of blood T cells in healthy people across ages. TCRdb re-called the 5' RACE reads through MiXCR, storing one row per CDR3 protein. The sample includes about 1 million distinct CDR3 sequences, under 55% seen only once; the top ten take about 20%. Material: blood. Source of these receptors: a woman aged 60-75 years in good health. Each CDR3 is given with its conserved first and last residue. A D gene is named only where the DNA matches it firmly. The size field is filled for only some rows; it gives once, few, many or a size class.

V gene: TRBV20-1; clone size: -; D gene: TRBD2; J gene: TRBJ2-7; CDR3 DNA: TGCAGTGCTAGTCCTGGAGCGGGAGATGACGAGCAGTACTTC; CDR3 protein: CSASPGAGDDEQYF
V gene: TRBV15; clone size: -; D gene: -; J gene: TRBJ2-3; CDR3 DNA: TGTGCCACCAGCAGAGATATCAGCACAGATAGGCAGTATTTT; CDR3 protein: CATSRDISTDRQYF
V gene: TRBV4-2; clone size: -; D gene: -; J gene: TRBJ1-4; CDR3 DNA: TGTGCCAGCGGACCAGGCAGCCGTGCAACTAATGAAAAACTGTTTTTT; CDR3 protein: CASGPGSRATNEKLFF
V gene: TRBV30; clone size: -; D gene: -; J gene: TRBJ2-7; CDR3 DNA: TGTGCCTGGAGAAGTAGGGGAAGGTACGAGCAGTACTTC; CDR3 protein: CAWRSRGRYEQYF
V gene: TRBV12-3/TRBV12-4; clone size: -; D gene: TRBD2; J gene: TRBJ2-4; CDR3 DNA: TGTGCCAGCAAGAATAGCGGGAGGGCCTCCAAAAACATTCAGTACTTC; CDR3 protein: CASKNSGRASKNIQYF
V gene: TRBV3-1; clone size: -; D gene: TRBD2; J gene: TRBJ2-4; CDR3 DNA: TGTGCCAGCAGCGAAACTAGCGACACTTGGGAGCAGTACTTC; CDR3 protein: CASSETSDTWEQYF
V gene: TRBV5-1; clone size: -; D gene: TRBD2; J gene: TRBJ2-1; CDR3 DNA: TGCGCCACTTCGCGGAGCGGGGGGAACAAGGAGCAGTTCTTC; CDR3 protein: CATSRSGGNKEQFF
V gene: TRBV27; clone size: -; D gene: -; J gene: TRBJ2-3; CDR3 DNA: TGTGCCAGCAGTCAGCCCTCGAAAGGGTTGAAGACAGATACGCAGTATTTT; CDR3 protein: CASSQPSKGLKTDTQYF
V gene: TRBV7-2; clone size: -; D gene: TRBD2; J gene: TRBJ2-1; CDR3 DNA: TGTGCCAGCAGCTGTAGGACTAGAGATAAGCAGTTCTTC; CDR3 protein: CASSCRTRDKQFF
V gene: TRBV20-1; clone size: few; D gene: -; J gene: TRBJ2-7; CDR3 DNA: TGCAGTGCTGAACCGCCGTGGGCGGCTAGCTCCTACGAGCAGTACTTC; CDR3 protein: CSAEPPWAASSYEQYF
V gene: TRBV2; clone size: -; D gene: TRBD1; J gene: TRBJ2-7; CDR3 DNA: TGTGCCAGCAGAGGGACAGACGTTTCCTACGAGCAGTACTTC; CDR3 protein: CASRGTDVSYEQYF
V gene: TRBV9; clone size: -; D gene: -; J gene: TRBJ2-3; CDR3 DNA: TGTGCCAACAGCGGTTACGTAGATACGCAGTATTTT; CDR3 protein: CANSGYVDTQYF
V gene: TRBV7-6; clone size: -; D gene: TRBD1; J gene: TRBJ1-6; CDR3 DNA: TGTGCCAGCAGCTTACGACAGGGTGGTAATTCACCCCTCCACTTT; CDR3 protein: CASSLRQGGNSPLHF
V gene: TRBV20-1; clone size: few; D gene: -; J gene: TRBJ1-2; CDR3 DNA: TGCAGTGCTAGTAATAGGGCGTCCGCTAACTATGGCTACACCTTC; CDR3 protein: CSASNRASANYGYTF
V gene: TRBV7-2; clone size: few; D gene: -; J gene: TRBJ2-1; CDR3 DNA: TGTGCCACCCAAGCAGACCCGACGGTTAACAATGAGCAGTTCTTC; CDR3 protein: CATQADPTVNNEQFF
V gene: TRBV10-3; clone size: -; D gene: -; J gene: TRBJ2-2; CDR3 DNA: TGTGCCATCAGTGAAGTAGGGGACACCGGGGAGCTGTTTTTT; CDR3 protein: CAISEVGDTGELFF
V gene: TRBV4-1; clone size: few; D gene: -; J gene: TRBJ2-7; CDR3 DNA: TGCGCCAGCAGCCACGTGGGTGATGAGTTTAGCGGTCCCTACGAGCAGTACTTC; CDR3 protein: CASSHVGDEFSGPYEQYF
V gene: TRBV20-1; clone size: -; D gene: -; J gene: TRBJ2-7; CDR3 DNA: TGCAGTGCTAGAGATACGGCAGTTTCCTACGAGCAGTACTTC; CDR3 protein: CSARDTAVSYEQYF
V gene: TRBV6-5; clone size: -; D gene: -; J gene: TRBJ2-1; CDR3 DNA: TGTGCCAGCAGTAGGTGGCAGGACAATGAGCAGTTCTTC; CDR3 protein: CASSRWQDNEQFF
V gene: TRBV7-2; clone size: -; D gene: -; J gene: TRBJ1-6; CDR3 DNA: TGTGCCAGCGGGCTTCGGGCGGGGAATTCACCCCTCCACTTT; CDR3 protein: CASGLRAGNSPLHF
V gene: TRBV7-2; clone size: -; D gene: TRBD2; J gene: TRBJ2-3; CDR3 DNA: TGTGCCAGCAGCTTAGTTCGCGGGAGCTCAGATACGCAGTATTTT; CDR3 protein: CASSLVRGSSDTQYF
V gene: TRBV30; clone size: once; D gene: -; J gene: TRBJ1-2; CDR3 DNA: TGTGCCTGGAGTGTTTTGGGGGCGCGATATGGCTACACCTTC; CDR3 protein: CAWSVLGARYGYTF
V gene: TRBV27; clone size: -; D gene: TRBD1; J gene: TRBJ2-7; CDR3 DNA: TGTGCCAGCAGTGCGCGGACAGGGTCGTACCAATACGAGCAGTACTTC; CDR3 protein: CASSARTGSYQYEQYF
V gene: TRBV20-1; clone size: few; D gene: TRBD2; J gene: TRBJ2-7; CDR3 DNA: TGCAGTGTCCCGGGACTAGTTTCCTACGAGCAGTACTTC; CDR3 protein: CSVPGLVSYEQYF
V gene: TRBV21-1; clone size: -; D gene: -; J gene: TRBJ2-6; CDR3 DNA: TGTGCCAGCAGCTTGAGAGACAGATCTGGGACAGTGAGCTCTGGGGCTAACGTCCTGACTTTC; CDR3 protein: CASSLRDRSGTVSSGANVLTF
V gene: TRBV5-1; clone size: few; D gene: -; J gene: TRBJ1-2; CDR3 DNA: TGCGCCAGCAGCTTGGAGGGACCGATGAACTCTAACTATGGCTACACCTTC; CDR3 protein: CASSLEGPMNSNYGYTF
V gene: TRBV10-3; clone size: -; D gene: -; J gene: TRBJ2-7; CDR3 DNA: TGTGCCATAAGAGACTCCACCGTCTACGAGCAGTACTTC; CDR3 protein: CAIRDSTVYEQYF
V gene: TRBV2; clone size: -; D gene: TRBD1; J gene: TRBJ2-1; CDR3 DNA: TGTGCCAGCAGTTCAAACCGGGACAGGAGGTTGGATGAGCAGTTCTTC; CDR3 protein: CASSSNRDRRLDEQFF